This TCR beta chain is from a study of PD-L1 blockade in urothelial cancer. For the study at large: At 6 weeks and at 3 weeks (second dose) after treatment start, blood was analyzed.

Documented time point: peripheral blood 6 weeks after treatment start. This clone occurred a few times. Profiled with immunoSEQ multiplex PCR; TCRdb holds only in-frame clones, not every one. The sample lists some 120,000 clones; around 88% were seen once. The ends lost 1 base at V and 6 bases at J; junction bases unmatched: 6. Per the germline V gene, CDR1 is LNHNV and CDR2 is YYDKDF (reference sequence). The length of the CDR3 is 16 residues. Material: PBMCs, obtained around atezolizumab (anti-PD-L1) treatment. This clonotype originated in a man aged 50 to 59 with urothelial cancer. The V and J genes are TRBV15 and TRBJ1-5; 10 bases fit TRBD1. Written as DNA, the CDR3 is TGTGCCACCAGCAGAGGGGGGGGACAGGGGTTTCAGCCCCAGCATTTT. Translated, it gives CATSRGGGQGFQPQHF.